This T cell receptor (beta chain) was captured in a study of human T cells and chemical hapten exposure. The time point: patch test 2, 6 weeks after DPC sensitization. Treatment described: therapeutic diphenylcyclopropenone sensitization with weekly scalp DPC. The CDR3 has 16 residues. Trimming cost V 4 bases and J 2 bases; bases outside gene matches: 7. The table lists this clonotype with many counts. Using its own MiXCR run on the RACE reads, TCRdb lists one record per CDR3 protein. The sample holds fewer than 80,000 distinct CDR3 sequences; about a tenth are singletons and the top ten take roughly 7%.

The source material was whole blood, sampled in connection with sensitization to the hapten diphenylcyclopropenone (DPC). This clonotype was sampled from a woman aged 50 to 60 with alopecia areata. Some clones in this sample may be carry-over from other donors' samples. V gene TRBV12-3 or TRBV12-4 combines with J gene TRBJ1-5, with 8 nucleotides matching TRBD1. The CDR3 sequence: CASSSDRGGGNQPQHF. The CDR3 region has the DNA TGTGCCAGCAGTTCTGACAGGGGCGGAGGCAATCAGCCCCAGCATTTT.